The 20 T cell receptor beta chains listed next were all sequenced from one sample in a study of shared clonotypes between healthy human individuals. Measured with immunoSEQ multiplex PCR; TCRdb has only the in-frame clones, and not every one. Among 450,000 to 600,000 clones listed, 70% to 85% were seen once. The sequenced sample was PBMCs. All receptors derive from a middle-aged woman in good health. Some clones in this sample may be carry-over from other donors' samples.

The chain couples TRBV7-9 to TRBJ1-3; D is ambiguous. CDR1 and CDR2 from the germline V gene are SEHNR and FQNEAQ (reference sequence). Deletions cut 2 bases from V and 0 bases from J, with 8 bases between. The CDR3 extends over 15 amino acids. This CDR3 is CASSLTALSGNTIYF. The DNA for the CDR3 is TGTGCCAGCAGCTTAACAGCGCTCTCTGGAAACACCATATATTTT.

This chain links TRBV19 with TRBJ1-2; TRBD1 is a possible D gene (5 bases). From germline, CDR1 is LNHDA and CDR2 SQIVND (reference sequence). The CDR3 runs to 15 residues. V was trimmed by 6 bases and J by 0 bases, leaving 14 bases between them. DNA for the CDR3: TGTGCCAGTAGCAAGGGGATTGATCCTAACTATGGCTACACCTTC. The encoded protein is CASSKGIDPNYGYTF.

This chain joins TRBV5-6 and TRBJ2-7; no clear D. Germline-derived CDR1 and CDR2 are SGHDT and YYEEEE. V was clipped by 2 bases and J by 0 bases, with 12 bases between them. CDR3 length: 15 residues. The CDR3 protein is CASSFLGTNSYEQYF. The DNA of the CDR3 is TGTGCCAGCAGCTTTTTGGGAACGAACTCCTACGAGCAGTACTTC.

V usage is TRBV5-5 and J usage is TRBJ1-5, with 10 bases aligning to TRBD1. From germline, CDR1 is SGHKS and CDR2 YYEKEE (reference sequence). The CDR3 covers 19 residues. V shed 4 bases and J 0 bases; nucleotides not matched to a gene: 13. For the CDR3, the DNA is TGTGCCAGCAGCGCCCCGACAGGGGGCGAGAATTATAGCAATCAGCCCCAGCATTTT. Its translation: CASSAPTGGENYSNQPQHF. The entire variable domain, with the rest obtained from reference TRBV5-5 and TRBJ1-5, is as follows: DAGVTQSPTHLIKTRGQQVTLRCSPISGHKSVSWYQQVLGQGPQFIFQYYEKEERGRGNFPDRFSARQFPNYSSELNVNALLLGDSALYLCASSAPTGGENYSNQPQHFGDGTRLSIL.

Ten or more counts support this clone. The same CDR3 arises from other DNA sequences in this sample as well. The chain joins TRBV10-3 to TRBJ2-2; D is unresolved. The CDR3 has 12 amino acids. Trimming shortened V by 6 bases and J by 2 bases, and 4 bases separated the two germline ends. Germline-derived CDR1 and CDR2 are ENHRY and SYGVKD. In DNA, the CDR3 is TGTGCCATCAGCCCCAACACCGGGGAGCTGTTTTTT. It translates to CAISPNTGELFF.

This clone has just a few counts. The chain links TRBV5-1 to TRBJ1-2; possibly TRBD1 for D (6 bases). V was trimmed by 5 bases and J by 5 bases, leaving 16 bases between them. The CDR3 has 14 amino acids. Germline CDR1 and CDR2: SGHRS and YFSETQ. In DNA, the CDR3 is TGCGCCAGCAGAACTACAGGGTCTCCTTATGGCTACACCTTC. Translation gives CASRTTGSPYGYTF.

The J gene is TRBJ2-3, the V gene TRBV30; 8 nucleotides align to TRBD1. Germline-derived CDR1 and CDR2 are GTSNPN and SVGIG (reference sequence). Trimming at V came to 1 base and at J to 5 bases, leaving 11 bases not matched to a gene. The CDR3 consists of 16 residues. Here the CDR3 reads CAWSANRGSVGDTQYF. CDR3 in DNA: TGTGCCTGGAGTGCCAACAGGGGGAGTGTGGGAGATACGCAGTATTTT.

The chain carries TRBV7-3 and TRBJ2-5; 9 nucleotides agree with TRBD2. The CDR3 has 16 residues. Unmatched junction bases numbered 9, after V lost 2 bases and J lost 5 bases. The germline V gene encodes CDR1 SGHTA and CDR2 FQGTGA. The CDR3 sequence: CASSLSAGGPSETQYF. CDR3 nucleotide sequence: TGTGCCAGCAGCTTATCGGCGGGAGGGCCCTCGGAGACCCAGTACTTC.

This chain's CDR3 is CASSLLPRIDENTIYF. CDR3 DNA sequence: TGTGCCAGCAGCTTATTGCCCCGAATTGATGAAAACACCATATATTTT. The V call is TRBV5-5, the J call TRBJ1-3; the D is unclear. V was clipped by 2 bases and J by 6 bases, with 18 bases between them. The length of the CDR3 is 16 residues. Germline V gene lookup returns CDR1 SGHKS and CDR2 YYEKEE (reference sequence).

This clone is a singleton in its sample. The CDR3 DNA reads as TGCGCCAGCAGCGGGAGGGAAAAACTGTTTTTT. Translated: CASSGREKLFF. J is TRBJ1-4 and V is TRBV4-1; no definite D call. Germline-derived CDR1 and CDR2 are MGHRA and YSYEKL. This CDR3 is 11 amino acids long. V was clipped by 5 bases and J by 8 bases, with 6 bases between them.

For this clone: The conserved phenylalanine or tryptophan normally closing the CDR3 is absent here, so this likely arose from a read error. J is TRBJ2-7 and V is TRBV18; D remains unclear. The CDR3 contains 12 residues. Trimming removed 0 bases from V and 5 bases from J, with 5 bases in between. Per germline, CDR1 KGHSH and CDR2 LQKENI. The CDR3 bases are TGTGCCAGCTCACCACCGGGAAACGAGCAGTACTCC. This encodes CASSPPGNEQYS.

The chain joins TRBV7-8 to TRBJ2-7, with D perhaps matching TRBD1 (6 bases). V dropped 2 bases and J dropped 5 bases, with 16 bases sitting between them. This CDR3 has 15 amino acids. Germline CDR1 is SGHVS and CDR2 is FQNEAQ. CDR3 region: CASSLHRVPGDEQYF. In DNA form, the CDR3 reads TGTGCCAGCAGCTTACACAGGGTCCCAGGGGACGAGCAGTACTTC.

The gene calls are TRBV6-6 and TRBJ1-5; D not certain. In germline, CDR1 is MNHNY, CDR2 SVGAGI (reference sequence). This CDR3 region has 14 residues. Deletions cut 3 bases from V and 5 bases from J, with 11 bases between. The CDR3 sequence: CASSYPAGDQPQHF. The CDR3, as DNA: TGTGCCAGCAGTTATCCGGCAGGAGATCAGCCCCAGCATTTT.

This clone appeared a single time. The chain combines TRBV7-9 with TRBJ1-1; D perhaps matches TRBD1 (6 bases). This CDR3 region has 15 residues. The ends were cut back, 7 bases at V and 1 base at J, with 16 bases in the middle. Per the germline V gene, CDR1 is SEHNR and CDR2 is FQNEAQ (reference sequence). Written as DNA, the CDR3 is TGTGCCAGCACGAACAGGGTGGGGGGGAACACTGAAGCTTTCTTT. Amino acid sequence: CASTNRVGGNTEAFF. The full variable domain, rest sourced from reference TRBV7-9 and TRBJ1-1, is DTGVSQNPRHKITKRGQNVTFRCDPISEHNRLYWYRQTLGQGPEFLTYFQNEAQLEKSRLLSDRFSAERPKGSFSTLEIQRTEQGDSAMYLCASTNRVGGNTEAFFGQGTRLTVV.

This clone was observed once. V usage is TRBV27 and J usage is TRBJ2-7; D tentatively fits TRBD1 or TRBD2 (6 bases each). Trimming pared 5 bases from V and 2 bases from J, leaving 13 bases between. This CDR3 spans 14 amino acids. Germline assignment: CDR1 MNHEY and CDR2 SMNVEV (reference sequence). CDR3 protein: CASSLFGGPYEQYF. CDR3 in DNA: TGTGCCAGCAGTCTTTTTGGGGGGCCCTACGAGCAGTACTTC.

The chain joins TRBV6-4 to TRBJ1-1; D remains ambiguous. Trimming removed 3 bases from V and 3 bases from J, with 8 bases in between. The length of the CDR3 is 13 residues. Looked up from germline, CDR1 is MRHNA and CDR2 is SNTAGT. DNA of the CDR3: TGTGCCAGCAGTGAGGACCCTGACACTGAAGCTTTCTTT. This sequence encodes CASSEDPDTEAFF.

The chain employs TRBV27 and TRBJ1-1, with 10 bases lining up with TRBD1. Germline V gives CDR1 MNHEY, CDR2 SMNVEV (reference sequence). Trimming at V came to 5 bases and at J to 6 bases, leaving 6 bases not matched to a gene. The CDR3 totals 14 residues. The DNA of the CDR3 is TGTGCCAGCAGTATCGGGACAGGGGATGCTGAAGCTTTCTTT. Its protein is CASSIGTGDAEAFF.

The count of this clone is one. This sequence joins TRBV19 and TRBJ1-2; 7 nucleotides agree with TRBD1. Looked up from germline, CDR1 is LNHDA and CDR2 is SQIVND (reference sequence). V was clipped by 6 bases and J by 5 bases; unmatched bases: 12. The CDR3 length is 15 residues. The CDR3 coding sequence is TGTGCCAGTAGAGACTTGGGGACAGACAAGTATGGCTACACCTTC. It yields the protein CASRDLGTDKYGYTF.

J is TRBJ2-2 and V is TRBV27; 9 bases agree with TRBD1. CDR1 and CDR2 (germline): MNHEY, SMNVEV (reference sequence). The CDR3 totals 14 residues. V lost 5 bases to trimming and J lost 7 bases; unmatched junction nucleotides: 5. This CDR3 reads CASSRTGDNGELFF. The CDR3 DNA follows: TGTGCCAGCAGTAGGACAGGGGACAACGGGGAGCTGTTTTTT.

This rearrangement joins TRBV4-2 to TRBJ2-1; 8 positions match TRBD2. The CDR3 has 16 residues. V lost 3 bases, J lost 3 bases, and 7 bases stayed unmatched. CDR1 and CDR2 from the germline V gene are LGHNA and YNFKEQ. The CDR3 reads CASSQGSGNYYNEQFF. For the CDR3, the DNA is TGTGCCAGCAGCCAGGGTAGCGGGAATTACTACAATGAGCAGTTCTTC.